This is a list of T cell receptor beta chains from one sample in a study of PD-1 blockade in mismatch repair-deficient tumors. Profiled with immunoSEQ multiplex PCR; TCRdb holds only in-frame clones, not every one. The profile shows over 100,000 clones, over 65% of them singletons. Source: peripheral blood, taken 60 weeks after starting pembrolizumab. Receptors originate from an adult with mismatch repair-deficient cancer. CDR3s include the opening cysteine and the closing phenylalanine or tryptophan. The order of the fields is V gene, D gene, clone size, J gene, CDR3 DNA, CDR3 protein. The D gene is left open where the match is weak. Clone size is stated in some rows and not others, as once, few, many or a class when expanded.

TRBV9	-	-	TRBJ2-7	TGTGCCAGCAGCGTAGATCAAGGGCCCTACGAGCAGTACTTC	CASSVDQGPYEQYF
TRBV30	-	once	TRBJ1-4	TGTGCCTGGAGTCAAGGCAGTGAAAAACTGTTTTTT	CAWSQGSEKLFF
TRBV7-2	-	-	TRBJ1-3	TGTGCCAGCAGCTTAGGAAAAGGGGGATCTGGAAACACCATATATTTT	CASSLGKGGSGNTIYF
TRBV7-8	TRBD2	-	TRBJ2-3	TGTGCCAGCAGCTCTCGGACTAGCGGGATCACAGATACGCAGTATTTT	CASSSRTSGITDTQYF
TRBV11-2	-	few	TRBJ1-5	TGTGCCAGCAGCTTAGGTCCCTCCTGGACCCAGCATTTT	CASSLGPSWTQHF
TRBV28	TRBD1	-	TRBJ2-7	TGTGCCAGCAGTCTTCCCCGACAGGGGTTGTACGAGCAGTACTTC	CASSLPRQGLYEQYF
TRBV5-1	-	-	TRBJ2-6	TGCGCCAGCAGCCCACAGGGTTCTGGGGCCAACGTCCTGACTTTC	CASSPQGSGANVLTF
TRBV28	-	-	TRBJ2-2	TGTGCCAGCAGTTTCCCCAGCTCCGGGGAGCTGTTTTTT	CASSFPSSGELFF
TRBV6-5	-	-	TRBJ1-2	TGTGCCAGCAGGTCCCGGCAAACCGGTTATGGCTACACCTTC	CASRSRQTGYGYTF
TRBV23-1	-	-	TRBJ2-3	TGCGCCAGCAGTCAATTTGGGCGACAGATAAGCACAGATACGCAGTATTTT	CASSQFGRQISTDTQYF
TRBV6-1	TRBD2	-	TRBJ2-3	TGTGCCAGCAGTGAGACTAGCGGGACACTCGCTGGGGATACGCAGTATTTT	CASSETSGTLAGDTQYF
TRBV29-1	-	-	TRBJ2-1	TGCAGCGTTGTATCAGGGACCAATGAGCAGTTCTTC	CSVVSGTNEQFF
TRBV6-1	-	-	TRBJ1-5	TGTGCCAGCAGTGACAGGGGTGCCGGGCAGCCCCAGCATTTT	CASSDRGAGQPQHF
TRBV5-1	TRBD2	-	TRBJ2-3	TGCGCCAGCAGCTCCTCTCCGGGAGGAAGCACAGATACGCAGTATTTT	CASSSSPGGSTDTQYF
TRBV4-1	TRBD1	-	TRBJ2-7	TGCGCCAGCAGCCGAATCCACACCGGGACAGGGGGCAGCGAGCAGTACTTC	CASSRIHTGTGGSEQYF
TRBV28	-	-	TRBJ2-2	TGTGCCAGCCTTGGATCTTCTACTCACACCGGGGAGCTGTTTTTT	CASLGSSTHTGELFF
TRBV29-1	-	-	TRBJ1-2	TGCAGCGTAGAGAGGGGCGAGTATGGCTACACCTTC	CSVERGEYGYTF
TRBV9	-	-	TRBJ2-1	TGTGCCAGCAGCGGGGGGATGGGATTAGGCAATGAGCAGTTCTTC	CASSGGMGLGNEQFF
TRBV4-3	TRBD1	-	TRBJ1-4	TGCGCCAGCAGCCAAAGGGGACAGATGAATGAAAAACTGTTTTTT	CASSQRGQMNEKLFF
TRBV5-4	-	-	TRBJ2-5	TGTGCCAGCAGCTTGGATCAGGGTCAAGAGACCCAGTACTTC	CASSLDQGQETQYF
TRBV7-2	-	-	TRBJ1-5	TGTGCCAGCAGCCAGACAGGAAGAGATCAGCCCCAGCATTTT	CASSQTGRDQPQHF
TRBV29-1	-	-	TRBJ2-1	TGCAGCGCGATCAGCGGAAATTCCTACAATGAGCAGTTCTTC	CSAISGNSYNEQFF
TRBV5-5	TRBD1	once	TRBJ1-5	TGTGCCAGCAGCTTTCAGGGGGCGGTTGAGCCCCAGCATTTT	CASSFQGAVEPQHF
TRBV15	TRBD2	-	TRBJ2-7	TGTGCCACCAGCATTTCGGGGGCGGGAGGGCGCGGCGAGCAGTACTTC	CATSISGAGGRGEQYF
TRBV30	-	-	TRBJ1-3	TGTGCCGAGGGGAGGTCCCACACCATATATTTT	CAEGRSHTIYF
TRBV30	-	-	TRBJ2-1	TGTGCCTGGAGTGTACAGAGGGGCGTGTACAATGAGCAGTTCTTC	CAWSVQRGVYNEQFF
TRBV11-3	-	-	TRBJ1-5	TGTGCCAGCAGCATAGACGGTTCCCCCAATCAGCCCCAGCATTTT	CASSIDGSPNQPQHF
TRBV5-1	-	-	TRBJ2-5	TGCGCCAGCAGCATCAACAGGGGAGGGGAGACCCAGTACTTC	CASSINRGGETQYF
TRBV2	-	once	TRBJ2-2	TGTGCCAGCAGAGGACAACTCGCGAACACCGGGGAGCTGTTTTTT	CASRGQLANTGELFF
TRBV19	-	-	TRBJ1-1	TGTGCCAGTAGTACCCCCCTTAGGGGAGGCACTGAAGCTTTCTTT	CASSTPLRGGTEAFF
TRBV29-1	TRBD1	-	TRBJ2-7	TGCAGCGTCGGGGACAGTTCCTACGAGCAGTACTTC	CSVGDSSYEQYF
TRBV7-2	-	-	TRBJ2-1	TGTGCCAGCAGCTTAGCGGGCCTCCATACGCAGTTCTTC	CASSLAGLHTQFF
TRBV7-3	TRBD1	few	TRBJ1-2	TGTGCCAGCAGCGTCGACAGGGACAACTATGGCTACACCTTC	CASSVDRDNYGYTF
TRBV4-1	TRBD1	-	TRBJ1-1	TGCGCCAGCAGCCCCGGACAGGGGGAAACTGAAGCTTTCTTT	CASSPGQGETEAFF
TRBV5-1	TRBD1	-	TRBJ1-2	TGCGCCAGCAGCTTGGCTAACAGGGGTGGCTACACCTTC	CASSLANRGGYTF
TRBV4-3	-	-	TRBJ2-2	TGCGCCAGCAGCCAAGGGGCCTTTAACCCCGGGGAGCTGTTTTTT	CASSQGAFNPGELFF
TRBV5-1	TRBD2	-	TRBJ2-1	TGCGCCAGCAGCTTTAGCCTAGGACTAGCGGGTTACAATGAGCAGTTCTTC	CASSFSLGLAGYNEQFF
TRBV6-1	TRBD1	-	TRBJ2-7	TGTGCCAGCAGCCGGGACAGGCAAACCTACGAGCAGTACTTC	CASSRDRQTYEQYF
TRBV5-4	-	-	TRBJ2-7	TGTGCCAGCAGCGCCGGGACGGCCCCGGGGGCCGAGCAGTACTTC	CASSAGTAPGAEQYF
TRBV28	-	-	TRBJ2-7	TGTGCCAGCAGTTTATTTACGGGGGTAGGCTACGAGCAGTACTTC	CASSLFTGVGYEQYF
TRBV19	TRBD2	-	TRBJ2-3	TGTGCCAGTAAAACCCGGGGGGGAGCAGATACGCAGTATTTT	CASKTRGGADTQYF
TRBV4-1	-	-	TRBJ1-5	TGCGCCAGCAGCCAATCGGGGCAGCCCCAGCATTTT	CASSQSGQPQHF
TRBV5-1	-	-	TRBJ1-5	TGCGCCAGCAGCTTAATATCTGGGGAGCCCCAGCATTTT	CASSLISGEPQHF
TRBV6-1	TRBD1	-	TRBJ1-5	TGTGCCAGCAGCCCGACAGGGGCCTTCCAATCAGCCCAGCATTTT	CASSPTGAFQSAQHF
TRBV28	-	-	TRBJ1-4	TGTGCGACCCGGGTCTCTAATGAAAAACTGTTTTTT	CATRVSNEKLFF
TRBV6-1	-	-	TRBJ1-4	TGTGCCAGCAGTGATCGCAGGGGTGAGGGAACTAATGAAAAACTGTTTTTT	CASSDRRGEGTNEKLFF
TRBV9	TRBD2	-	TRBJ2-4	TGTGCCAGCAGCGTAGAGATAGCGGGAACCAACATTCAGTACTTC	CASSVEIAGTNIQYF
TRBV7-9	-	-	TRBJ2-5	TGTGCCAGCAGCTTCGCAGGGAATCAAGAGACCCAGTACTTC	CASSFAGNQETQYF
TRBV28	-	-	TRBJ2-6	TGTGCCAGCAGTTTCGGGTCGAATAAAGGGGCCAACGTCCTGACTTTC	CASSFGSNKGANVLTF
TRBV19	TRBD1	-	TRBJ2-3	TGTGCCAGTAGTTTTGGGACAGGGCGCACAGATACGCAGTATTTT	CASSFGTGRTDTQYF
TRBV21-1	-	-	TRBJ2-7	TGTGCCAGCAGCAAGGACAGGGGTCGATTCGAGCAGTACTTC	CASSKDRGRFEQYF
TRBV19	-	-	TRBJ1-3	TGTGCCAGTAGTAGCCTCGGCAGGGCCGGTGGAAACACCATATATTTT	CASSSLGRAGGNTIYF
TRBV7-2	-	-	TRBJ2-2	TGTGCCAGCACCACACAGGGCGGCGAGAACACCGGGGAGCTGTTTTTT	CASTTQGGENTGELFF
TRBV5-1	TRBD1	-	TRBJ2-7	TGCGCCAGCAGCTTGCCTCGTGAGGGGGCGGAAGAGCAGTACTTC	CASSLPREGAEEQYF
TRBV7-2	-	-	TRBJ2-7	TGTGCCAGCAGCTTAAGTGCAGGCTCCTACGAGCAGTACTTC	CASSLSAGSYEQYF